This record looks at one T cell receptor (beta chain) sequence and its context. No antigen is known for it. The data originate from a study of cytomegalovirus exposure and HLA in healthy donors. For the study at large: Approximately 180 million T cells yielded approximately 100 million unique TCR beta sequences, as an earlier analysis found. When 398 donors were genotyped, 81% of them were found to fall in the Caucasian-associated ancestry cluster. Study observations and caveats: In presence/absence analyses, roughly uniform sequencing depth across donors was assumed. Among the most significant clusters, several appeared linked to common viral pathogens in a later analysis.

The PCR was carried out with 60 Vbeta primers and 13 Jbeta primers. TCRdb keeps only in-frame clones here, not all; method: immunoSEQ multiplex PCR. The data contain hundreds of thousands of clones, approximately 80% of them singletons. V gave up 8 bases and J gave up 2 bases, with 14 bases separating them. Germline CDR1 reads SNHLY; CDR2 reads FYNNEI. The CDR3 spans 14 residues. The gene calls are TRBV2 and TRBJ2-3; D perhaps matches TRBD2 (7 bases). This sequence originates from a boy aged 2-9 years in good health and CMV-seronegative. Sequencing input: PBMCs. CDR3 sequence (DNA): TGTGCCAGCGGGCGGGGGCTTATCACAGATACGCAGTATTTT. Amino acid sequence: CASGRGLITDTQYF.